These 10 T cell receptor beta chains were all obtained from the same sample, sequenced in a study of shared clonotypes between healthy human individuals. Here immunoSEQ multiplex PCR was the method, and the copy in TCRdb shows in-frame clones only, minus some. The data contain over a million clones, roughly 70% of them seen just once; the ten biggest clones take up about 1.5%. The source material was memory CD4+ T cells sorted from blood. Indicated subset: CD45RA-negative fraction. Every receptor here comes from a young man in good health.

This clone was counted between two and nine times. The CDR3 nucleotides read TGTGCCAGCAGTGGTCCTGGTGCCGGGGAGCTGTTTTTT. Translation: CASSGPGAGELFF. The chain links TRBV2 to TRBJ2-2, with D hard to call. This CDR3 is 13 amino acids long. From germline, CDR1 is SNHLY and CDR2 FYNNEI. V was pared by 4 bases and J by 6 bases, with 9 bases between.

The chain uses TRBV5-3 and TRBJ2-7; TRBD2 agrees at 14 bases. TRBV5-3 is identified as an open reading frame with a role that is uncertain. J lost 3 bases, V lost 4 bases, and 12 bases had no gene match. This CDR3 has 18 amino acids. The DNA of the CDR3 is TGTGCCAGAAGCCTACGGGGGACTAGCGGGAGAAGGTACTACGAGCAGTACTTC. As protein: CARSLRGTSGRRYYEQYF.

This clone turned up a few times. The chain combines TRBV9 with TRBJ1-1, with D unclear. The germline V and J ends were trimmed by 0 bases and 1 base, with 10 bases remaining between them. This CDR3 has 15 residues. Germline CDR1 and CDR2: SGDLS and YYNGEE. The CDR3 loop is CASSVDGRQNTEAFF. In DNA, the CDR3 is TGTGCCAGCAGCGTAGATGGGAGACAGAACACTGAAGCTTTCTTT.

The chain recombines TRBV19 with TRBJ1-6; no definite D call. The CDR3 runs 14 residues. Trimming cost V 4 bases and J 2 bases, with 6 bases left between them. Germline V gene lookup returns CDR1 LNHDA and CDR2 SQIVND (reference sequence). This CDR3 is CASSSLPYNSPLHF. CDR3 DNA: TGTGCCAGTAGTAGCCTTCCCTATAATTCACCCCTCCACTTT.

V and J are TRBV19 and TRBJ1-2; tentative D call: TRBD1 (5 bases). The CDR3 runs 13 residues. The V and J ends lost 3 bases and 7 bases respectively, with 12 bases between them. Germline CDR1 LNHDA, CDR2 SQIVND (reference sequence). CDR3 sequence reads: CASSIGRDPGYTF. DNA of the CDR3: TGTGCCAGTAGTATCGGCAGGGACCCTGGCTACACCTTC.

The CDR3 reads CASSSRGRYAFF. Written as DNA, the CDR3 is TGTGCCAGCAGTAGTCGGGGGCGGTATGCTTTCTTT. The rearrangement uses TRBV6-5 and TRBJ1-1; D might be TRBD1 (6 bases). V shed 5 bases and J shed 11 bases, with 15 bases lying between them. This CDR3 comprises 12 residues. Germline CDR1 and CDR2: MNHEY and SVGAGI.

CDR3 sequence reads: CASSWASGGYEQYF. CDR3 nucleotides: TGCGCCAGCAGCTGGGCTAGCGGAGGGTACGAGCAGTACTTC. This rearrangement joins TRBV5-1 to TRBJ2-7; 7 bases are shared with TRBD2. Germline-derived CDR1 and CDR2 are SGHRS and YFSETQ. After removal of 3 bases from V and 4 bases from J, the junction contained 7 bases not matched to a gene. The CDR3 sequence is 14 residues long.

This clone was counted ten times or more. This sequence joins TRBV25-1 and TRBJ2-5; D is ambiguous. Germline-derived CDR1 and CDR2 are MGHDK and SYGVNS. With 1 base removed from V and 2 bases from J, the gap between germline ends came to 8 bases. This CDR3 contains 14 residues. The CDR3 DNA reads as TGTGCCAGCAGTGAATTCGAAAGGCAAGAGACCCAGTACTTC. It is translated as CASSEFERQETQYF.

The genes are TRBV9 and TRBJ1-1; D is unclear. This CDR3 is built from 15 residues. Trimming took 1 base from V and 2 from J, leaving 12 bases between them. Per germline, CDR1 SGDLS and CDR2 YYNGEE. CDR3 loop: CASSVLPGGNTEAFF. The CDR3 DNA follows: TGTGCCAGCAGCGTACTCCCAGGTGGAAACACTGAAGCTTTCTTT.

The chain's CDR3 is CASSLEAGVYNEQFF. The CDR3 DNA follows: TGCGCCAGCAGCTTGGAGGCAGGGGTCTACAATGAGCAGTTCTTC. The rearrangement uses TRBV5-1 and TRBJ2-1, with D possibly being TRBD1 (6 bases). Between the trimmed V and J ends, which lost 0 bases and 3 bases, there was a span of 10 bases. The CDR3 is made up of 15 amino acids. Germline V gene lookup returns CDR1 SGHRS and CDR2 YFSETQ.